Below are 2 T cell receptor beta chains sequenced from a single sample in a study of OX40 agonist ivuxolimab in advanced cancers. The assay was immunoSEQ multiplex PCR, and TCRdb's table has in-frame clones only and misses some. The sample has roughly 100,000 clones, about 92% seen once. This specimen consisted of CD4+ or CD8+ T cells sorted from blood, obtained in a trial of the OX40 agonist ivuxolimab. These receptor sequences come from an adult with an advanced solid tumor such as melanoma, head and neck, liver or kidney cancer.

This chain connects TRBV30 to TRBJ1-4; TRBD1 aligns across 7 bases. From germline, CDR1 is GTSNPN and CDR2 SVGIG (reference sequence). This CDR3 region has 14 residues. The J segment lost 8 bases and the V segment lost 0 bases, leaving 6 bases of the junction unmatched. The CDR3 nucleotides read TGTGCCTGGAGTGTAAGGCAGGGGGTGGAAAAACTGTTTTTT. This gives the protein CAWSVRQGVEKLFF.

DNA for the CDR3: TGTGCCAGTAGGCGGGACAGTAACTATGGCTACACCTTC. Translated, it gives CASRRDSNYGYTF. The J gene is TRBJ1-2, the V gene TRBV19; the match to TRBD1 covers 7 bases. The CDR3 is made up of 13 amino acids. Trimming took 6 bases from V and 1 from J; bases not matched to a gene: 2. From germline, CDR1 is LNHDA and CDR2 SQIVND (reference sequence).